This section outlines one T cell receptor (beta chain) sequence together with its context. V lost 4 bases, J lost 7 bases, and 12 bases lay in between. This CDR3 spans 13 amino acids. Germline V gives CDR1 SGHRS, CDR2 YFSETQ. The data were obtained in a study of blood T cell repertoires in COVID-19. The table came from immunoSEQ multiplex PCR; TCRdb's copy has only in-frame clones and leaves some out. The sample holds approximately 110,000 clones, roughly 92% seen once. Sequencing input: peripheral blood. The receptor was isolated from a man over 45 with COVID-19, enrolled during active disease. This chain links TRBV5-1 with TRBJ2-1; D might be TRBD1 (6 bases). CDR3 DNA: TGCGCCAGCAGCCTCGCAGGGGTTAATGAGCAGTTCTTC. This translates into CASSLAGVNEQFF.